This is a list of T cell receptor beta chains from one sample in a study of shared clonotypes between healthy human individuals. Measured with immunoSEQ multiplex PCR; TCRdb has only the in-frame clones, and not every one. There are a few million clones in the sample; roughly 92% occur only once, and about 0.13% lies in the top ten. The sample consisted of naive CD4+ T cells sorted from blood. These TCRs come from a man younger than 30 in good health. Both conserved end residues are part of each CDR3. Fields, in order: V gene, J gene, CDR3 protein.

TRBV19	TRBJ2-5	CASSWRTGQLRETQYF
TRBV9	TRBJ2-1	CASGQGNEQFF
TRBV10-1	TRBJ2-4	CASSERDGLGIQYF
TRBV10-3	.	CAIRRDTGKVEQYF
TRBV19	TRBJ1-2	CASSVRTVVDGYTF
TRBV7-2	TRBJ2-3	CASSIKGTAGIDTQYF
TRBV11-2	TRBJ2-3	CVSSLVWTDTQYF
TRBV5-1	TRBJ2-3	CASSLGTLDTQYF
TRBV7-9	TRBJ2-3	CASSNTGGTDTQYF
TRBV5-6	TRBJ1-3	CASSSRGLQGNTIYF
TRBV7-9	TRBJ1-1	CASSPQGWETEAFF
TRBV7-6	TRBJ1-6	CASSLSGLGNSPLHF
TRBV27	TRBJ1-4	CASSLYRTNEKLFF
TRBV18	TRBJ1-5	CASSPPGENSNQPQHF
TRBV10-1	TRBJ1-3	CASSDVGTGNTIYF
TRBV9	TRBJ1-3	CASSVGQLDSGNTIYF
TRBV4-1	TRBJ1-1	CASSGGIGWNTEAFF
TRBV19	TRBJ2-2	CASCPEGVAGELFF
TRBV5-6	TRBJ1-2	CASSLTGPSNYGYTF
TRBV19	TRBJ2-6	CASESIGAGANVLTF
TRBV7-9	TRBJ1-1	CASSLGGVMNTEAFF
TRBV5-1	TRBJ2-3	CASKQGAADTQYF
TRBV21-1	TRBJ2-7	CASSTGIGHWAAEQYF
TRBV11-2	TRBJ2-7	CASSLESSGRLRKQYF
TRBV30	TRBJ1-4	CAWTRRDVGFSTNEKLFF